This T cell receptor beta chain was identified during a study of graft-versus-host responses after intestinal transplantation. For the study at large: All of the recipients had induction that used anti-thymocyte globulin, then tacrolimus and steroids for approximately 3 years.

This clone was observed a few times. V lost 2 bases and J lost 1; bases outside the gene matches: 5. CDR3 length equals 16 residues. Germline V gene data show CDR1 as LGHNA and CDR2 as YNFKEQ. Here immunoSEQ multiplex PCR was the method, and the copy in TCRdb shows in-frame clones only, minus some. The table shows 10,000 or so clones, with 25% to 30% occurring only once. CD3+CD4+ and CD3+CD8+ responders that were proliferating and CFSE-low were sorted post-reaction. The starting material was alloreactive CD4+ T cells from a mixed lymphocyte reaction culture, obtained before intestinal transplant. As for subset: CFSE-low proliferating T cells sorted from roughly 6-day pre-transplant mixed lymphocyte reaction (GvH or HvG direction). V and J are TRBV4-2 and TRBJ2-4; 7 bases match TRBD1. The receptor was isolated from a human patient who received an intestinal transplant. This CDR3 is CASSQPRQGAKNIQYF. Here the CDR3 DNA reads TGTGCCAGCAGCCAACCTCGACAGGGTGCCAAAAACATTCAGTACTTC.